This record concerns one T cell receptor beta chain sequence. Antigen specificity is unknown. With 2 bases removed from V and 4 bases from J, the gap between germline ends came to 6 bases. The CDR3 is made up of 14 amino acids. The germline V gene encodes CDR1 LNHDA and CDR2 SQIVND (reference sequence). The data originate from a study of OX40 agonist ivuxolimab in advanced cancers. Generated by immunoSEQ multiplex PCR, the TCRdb table keeps only in-frame clones and is missing some. The repertoire holds 15,000 to 25,000 clones, with around two thirds as singletons. Study findings and constraints: Low normalized clonal expansion also occurred in some nonresponding patients.

This chain joins TRBV19 and TRBJ1-6; D possibly corresponds to TRBD1 (6 bases). Sequencing was performed on CD4+ or CD8+ T cells sorted from blood, taken in a trial of the OX40 agonist ivuxolimab. This receptor was identified in an adult with an advanced solid tumor such as melanoma, head and neck, liver or kidney cancer. CDR3 loop: CASSIQGYNSPLHF. DNA of the CDR3: TGTGCCAGTAGTATACAGGGGTATAATTCACCCCTCCACTTT.